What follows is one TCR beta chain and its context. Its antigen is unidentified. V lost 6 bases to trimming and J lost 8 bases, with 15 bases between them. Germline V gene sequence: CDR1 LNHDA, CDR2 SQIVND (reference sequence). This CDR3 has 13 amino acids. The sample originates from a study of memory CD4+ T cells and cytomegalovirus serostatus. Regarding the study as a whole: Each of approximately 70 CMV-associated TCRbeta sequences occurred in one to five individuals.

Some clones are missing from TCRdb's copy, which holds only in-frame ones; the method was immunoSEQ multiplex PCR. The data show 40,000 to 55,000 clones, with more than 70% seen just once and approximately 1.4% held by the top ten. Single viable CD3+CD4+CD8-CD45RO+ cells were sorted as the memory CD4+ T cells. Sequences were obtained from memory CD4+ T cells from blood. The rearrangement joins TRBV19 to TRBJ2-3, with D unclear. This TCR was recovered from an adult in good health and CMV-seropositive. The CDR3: CASSPQSVGTQYF. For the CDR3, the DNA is TGTGCCAGTAGCCCCCAGTCAGTGGGTACGCAGTATTTT.